The 18 T cell receptor beta chains reported below all come from one sample, sequenced in a study of human T cells and chemical hapten exposure. TCRdb processed the RACE reads anew with MiXCR; each CDR3 protein has one entry. This repertoire shows approximately 80,000 distinct CDR3 sequences, about 10% found once; its top ten account for around 4%. Described time point: patch test 1, 2 weeks after DPC sensitization. Indicated treatment: therapeutic diphenylcyclopropenone sensitization with weekly scalp DPC. Specimen: whole blood, collected in connection with sensitization to the hapten diphenylcyclopropenone (DPC). The receptors derive from a woman aged 50 to 65 with alopecia areata. Some clones in this sample may be carry-over from other donors' samples.

In its sample, this clonotype was seen many times. The V and J genes are TRBV7-2 and TRBJ2-5; 13 nucleotides match TRBD2. Germline V CDR1 and CDR2: SGHTA, FQGNSA. V dropped 6 bases and J dropped 0; count of bases not matched to a gene: 1. The CDR3 runs to 15 residues. CDR3 sequence: CASRGTSGNQETQYF. The CDR3 nucleotides are TGTGCCAGCAGAGGGACTAGCGGGAACCAAGAGACCCAGTACTTC. Filled out from reference TRBV7-2 and TRBJ2-5, the complete variable domain reads GAGVSQSPSNKVTEKGKDVELRCDPISGHTALYWYRQSLGQGLEFLIYFQGNSAPDKSGLPSDRFSAERTGGSVSTLTIQRTQQEDSAVYLCASRGTSGNQETQYFGPGTRLLVL.

This clonotype was seen only a few times. The chain links TRBV5-5 to TRBJ2-1; 10 bases are a match to TRBD1. V trimming: 1 base; J trimming: 7 bases; junction bases outside the gene matches: 5. This CDR3 has 15 amino acids. Germline V lookup: CDR1 SGHKS, CDR2 YYEKEE (reference sequence). CDR3 amino acids: CASSLSGTGVNEQFF. Here the CDR3 DNA reads TGTGCCAGCAGCTTGTCCGGGACAGGGGTAAATGAGCAGTTCTTC. Using reference TRBV5-5 and TRBJ2-1 for the parts outside the CDR3, the full variable domain is DAGVTQSPTHLIKTRGQQVTLRCSPISGHKSVSWYQQVLGQGPQFIFQYYEKEERGRGNFPDRFSARQFPNYSSELNVNALLLGDSALYLCASSLSGTGVNEQFFGPGTRLTVL.

Ten or more counts support this clonotype. The chain couples TRBV18 to TRBJ2-1; perhaps TRBD1 as D (6 bases). This CDR3 region has 14 residues. The V and J ends lost 4 bases and 1 base respectively, with 8 bases between them. The germline V gene has CDR1 KGHSH and CDR2 LQKENI. CDR3 in amino acids: CASSRQGSYNEQFF. The CDR3 coding sequence is TGTGCCAGCTCACGCCAGGGGTCCTACAATGAGCAGTTCTTC.

This clonotype was counted only a few times. The rearrangement uses TRBV2 and TRBJ2-7; D is unresolved. V lost 3 bases and J 7 bases, leaving 16 bases between the germline ends. From germline, CDR1 is SNHLY and CDR2 FYNNEI. The CDR3 contains 14 residues. This CDR3 reads CASSERLISGEQYF. The CDR3, as DNA: TGTGCCAGCAGTGAGAGACTCATTTCCGGGGAGCAGTACTTC.

V is TRBV2 and J is TRBJ2-7; D remains ambiguous. V was cut by 9 bases and J by 4 bases, with 13 bases left in between. CDR3 length: 12 amino acids. Germline V lookup: CDR1 SNHLY, CDR2 FYNNEI. CDR3 loop: CASLTGLYEQYF. Here the CDR3 DNA reads TGTGCCAGTCTCACTGGATTGTACGAGCAGTACTTC.

This chain links TRBV6-2 or TRBV6-3 with TRBJ2-7; 13 bases are shared with TRBD2. Trimming at V came to 10 bases and at J to 2 bases, leaving 8 bases not matched to a gene. The CDR3 is 15 residues long. The germline CDR1 and CDR2 sequences are MNHEY and SVGEGT. The CDR3 DNA sequence: TGTGCCACTGAAACCGGGACTAGCGGGACCTACGAGCAGTACTTC. Translated, it gives CATETGTSGTYEQYF.

This clonotype was seen at least ten times. The chain has TRBV30 and TRBJ2-2, with a weak D call TRBD2 (5 bases). V gave up 2 bases and J gave up 4 bases, with 14 bases separating them. The germline V gene encodes CDR1 GTSNPN and CDR2 SVGIG (reference sequence). The CDR3 runs 15 residues. CDR3 DNA: TGTGCCTGGAGTTCCTATGGACTTCCCACCGGGGAGCTGTTTTTT. It specifies CAWSSYGLPTGELFF.

The CDR3 DNA is TGTGCCAGCAGCGCGTCGGGGACATACCTCAAGACCCAGTACTTC. Amino acid sequence: CASSASGTYLKTQYF. J is TRBJ2-5 and V is TRBV9, with a weak D call TRBD1 (6 bases). CDR1 and CDR2 from the germline V gene are SGDLS and YYNGEE. The ends were cut back, 3 bases at V and 6 bases at J, with 18 bases in the middle. The CDR3 covers 15 residues.

A few counts support this clonotype. This chain joins TRBV4-3 and TRBJ1-1; no clear D gene. The V end was cut by 0 bases, the J end by 1 base, with 9 bases between. The CDR3 is made up of 15 amino acids. The germline CDR1 and CDR2 sequences are LGHNA and YSLEER. In DNA, the CDR3 is TGCGCCAGCAGCCAAGATTTGACAAGGAACACTGAAGCTTTCTTT. It translates to CASSQDLTRNTEAFF.

This rearrangement joins TRBV7-8 to TRBJ1-6; no reliable D call. The CDR3 totals 16 residues. Trimming shortened V by 2 bases and J by 3 bases, and 11 bases separated the two germline ends. CDR1 SGHVS and CDR2 FQNEAQ come from the germline V gene. The CDR3 loop is CASSLTVSGYNSPLHF. In DNA form, the CDR3 reads TGTGCCAGCAGCTTAACAGTATCCGGCTATAATTCACCCCTCCACTTT.

This chain connects TRBV4-2 to TRBJ1-1; tentative D call: TRBD1 (6 bases). Trimming left V 1 base short and J 5 bases short, with 11 bases between. Per the germline V gene, CDR1 is LGHNA and CDR2 is YNFKEQ. The CDR3 consists of 14 residues. CDR3 protein: CASSQGQVETEAFF. CDR3 nucleotide sequence: TGTGCCAGCAGCCAAGGACAGGTGGAAACTGAAGCTTTCTTT.

The rearrangement links TRBV19 to TRBJ2-1; 11 bases fit TRBD1. J lost 6 bases, V lost 5 bases, and 9 bases had no gene match. Looked up from germline, CDR1 is LNHDA and CDR2 is SQIVND (reference sequence). This CDR3 spans 16 amino acids. The CDR3 coding sequence is TGTGCCAGTAGTGCCGGGACAGGGGGATTGTCCAATGAGCAGTTCTTC. It is translated as CASSAGTGGLSNEQFF.

This clonotype was recorded at least ten times. V usage is TRBV28 and J usage is TRBJ2-7; tentatively, D is TRBD2 (5 bases). CDR3 length equals 13 residues. The germline CDR1 and CDR2 sequences are MDHEN and SYDVKM. Trimming shortened V by 3 bases and J by 4 bases, and 10 bases separated the two germline ends. The CDR3 DNA reads TGTGCCAGCAGTTTCCTCGGCGGGTACGAGCAGTACTTC. Its protein product is CASSFLGGYEQYF.

The sample holds many counts of this clonotype. For the CDR3, the DNA is TGTGCCATCAGTGAGTCTTCAGGGAATTCACCCCTCCACTTT. Translation: CAISESSGNSPLHF. V gene TRBV10-3 combines with J gene TRBJ1-6; D might be TRBD1 (5 bases). The ends were cut back, 0 bases at V and 7 bases at J, with 7 bases in the middle. There are 14 residues in the CDR3. Per the germline V gene, CDR1 is ENHRY and CDR2 is SYGVKD.

This clonotype has a handful of counts. The chain has TRBV25-1 and TRBJ1-3; D call uncertain. From germline, CDR1 is MGHDK and CDR2 SYGVNS. The CDR3 is 14 residues long. Trimming left V 3 bases short and J 5 bases short, with 11 bases between. The CDR3 DNA is TGTGCCAGCAGTGAGGTCTTTCCCAGAAACACCATATATTTT. Translation: CASSEVFPRNTIYF.

The chain is built from TRBV6-5 and TRBJ1-1, with D possibly matching TRBD1 (5 bases). The germline V and J ends were trimmed by 7 bases and 7 bases, with 13 bases remaining between them. This CDR3 contains 12 residues. Germline assignment: CDR1 MNHEY and CDR2 SVGAGI. The CDR3 region has the DNA TGTGCCAGCACCGCATCTGACAGTGAAGCTTTCTTT. It yields the protein CASTASDSEAFF.

The V call is TRBV6-2 or TRBV6-3, the J call TRBJ2-5; 8 nucleotides line up with TRBD1. With V trimmed by 6 bases and J by 5 bases, 8 bases remained unmatched. The CDR3 is 14 amino acids. CDR1 MNHEY and CDR2 SVGEGT come from the germline V gene. The CDR3 reads CASRWTGSKETQYF. Here the CDR3 DNA reads TGTGCCAGCAGATGGACAGGGAGTAAGGAGACCCAGTACTTC.

This clonotype came up many times. The chain links TRBV6-2 or TRBV6-3 to TRBJ2-3; 12 nucleotides line up with TRBD2. Germline V CDR1 and CDR2: MNHEY, SVGEGT. V lost 6 bases and J lost 5; bases outside the gene matches: 12. The CDR3 covers 17 residues. CDR3 amino acids: CASSPRHLAGGGDTQYF. Written as DNA, the CDR3 is TGTGCCAGCAGCCCCCGTCACCTAGCGGGGGGGGGAGATACGCAGTATTTT.